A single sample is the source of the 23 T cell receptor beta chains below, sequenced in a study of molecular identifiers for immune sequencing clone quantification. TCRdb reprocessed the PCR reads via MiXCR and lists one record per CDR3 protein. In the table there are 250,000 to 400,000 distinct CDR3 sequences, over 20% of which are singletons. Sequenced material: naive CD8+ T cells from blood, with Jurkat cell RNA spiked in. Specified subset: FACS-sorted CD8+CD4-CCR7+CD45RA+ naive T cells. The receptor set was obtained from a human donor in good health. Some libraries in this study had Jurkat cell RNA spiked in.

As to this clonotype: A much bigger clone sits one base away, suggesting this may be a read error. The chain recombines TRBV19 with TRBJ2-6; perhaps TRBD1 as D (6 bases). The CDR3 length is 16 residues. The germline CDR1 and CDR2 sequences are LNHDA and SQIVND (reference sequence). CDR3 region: CASNITGIAGDNVLTF. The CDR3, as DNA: TGTGCCAGTAATATAACAGGGATCGCCGGGGACAACGTCCTGACTTTC.

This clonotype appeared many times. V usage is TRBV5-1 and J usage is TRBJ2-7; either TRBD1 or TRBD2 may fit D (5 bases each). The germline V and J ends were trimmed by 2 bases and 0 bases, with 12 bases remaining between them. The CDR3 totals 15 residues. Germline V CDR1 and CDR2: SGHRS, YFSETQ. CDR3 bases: TGCGCCAGCAGCTTTGGAGGCGACAGCTCCTACGAGCAGTACTTC. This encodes CASSFGGDSSYEQYF.

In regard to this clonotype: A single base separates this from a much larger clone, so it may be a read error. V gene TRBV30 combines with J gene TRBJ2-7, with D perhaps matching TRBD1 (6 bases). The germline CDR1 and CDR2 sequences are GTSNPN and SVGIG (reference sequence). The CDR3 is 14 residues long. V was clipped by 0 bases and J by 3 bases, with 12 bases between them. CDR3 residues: CAWSVSQGSYEQYF. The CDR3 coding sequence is TGTGCCTGGAGTGTCAGTCAGGGGAGCTACGAGCAGTACTTC. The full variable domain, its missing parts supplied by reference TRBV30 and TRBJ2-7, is SQTIHQWPATLVQPVGSPLSLECTVEGTSNPNLYWYRQAAGRGLQLLFYSVGIGQISSEVPQNLSASRPQDRQFILSSKKLLLSDSGFYLCAWSVSQGSYEQYFGPGTRLTVT.

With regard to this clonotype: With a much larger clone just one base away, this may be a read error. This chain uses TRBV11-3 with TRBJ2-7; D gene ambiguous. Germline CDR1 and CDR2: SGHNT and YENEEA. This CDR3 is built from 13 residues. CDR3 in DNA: TGTGCCGGCAGCTCGGCAGACGGGTACGAGCAGTACTTC. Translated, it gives CAGSSADGYEQYF.

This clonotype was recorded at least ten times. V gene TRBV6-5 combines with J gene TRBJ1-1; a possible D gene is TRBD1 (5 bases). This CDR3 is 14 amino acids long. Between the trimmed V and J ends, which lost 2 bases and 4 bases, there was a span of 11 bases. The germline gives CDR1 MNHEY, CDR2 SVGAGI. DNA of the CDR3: TGTGCCAGCAGTTACGCGGCAGGGACCACTGAAGCTTTCTTT. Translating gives CASSYAAGTTEAFF.

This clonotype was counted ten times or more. The CDR3 DNA reads TGTGCCAGCAGCTTAGTTAGCGGGGGTACAGATACGCAGTATTTT. Amino acids: CASSLVSGGTDTQYF. The rearrangement uses TRBV7-9 and TRBJ2-3, with TRBD2 matching over 9 bases. V shed 1 base, J shed 3 bases, and the junction held 2 bases outside the gene matches. The CDR3 loop spans 15 amino acids. Germline assignment: CDR1 SEHNR and CDR2 FQNEAQ (reference sequence).

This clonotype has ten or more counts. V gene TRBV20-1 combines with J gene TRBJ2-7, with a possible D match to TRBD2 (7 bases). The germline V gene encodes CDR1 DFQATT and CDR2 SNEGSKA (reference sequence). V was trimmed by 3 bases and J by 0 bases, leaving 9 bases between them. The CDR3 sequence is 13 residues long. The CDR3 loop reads CSASGGLSYEQYF. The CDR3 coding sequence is TGCAGTGCTAGCGGGGGGCTCTCCTACGAGCAGTACTTC.

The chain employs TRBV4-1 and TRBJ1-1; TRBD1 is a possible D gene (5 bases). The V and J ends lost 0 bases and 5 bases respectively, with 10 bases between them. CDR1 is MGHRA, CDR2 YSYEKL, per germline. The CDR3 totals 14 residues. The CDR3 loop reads CASSQERGRTEAFF. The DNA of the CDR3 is TGCGCCAGCAGCCAAGAGAGGGGACGGACTGAAGCTTTCTTT.

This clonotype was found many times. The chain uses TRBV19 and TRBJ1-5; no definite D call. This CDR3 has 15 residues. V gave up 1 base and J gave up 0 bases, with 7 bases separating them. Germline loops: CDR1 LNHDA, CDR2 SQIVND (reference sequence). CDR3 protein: CASSIARYSNQPQHF. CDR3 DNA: TGTGCCAGTAGTATAGCCAGGTATAGCAATCAGCCCCAGCATTTT.

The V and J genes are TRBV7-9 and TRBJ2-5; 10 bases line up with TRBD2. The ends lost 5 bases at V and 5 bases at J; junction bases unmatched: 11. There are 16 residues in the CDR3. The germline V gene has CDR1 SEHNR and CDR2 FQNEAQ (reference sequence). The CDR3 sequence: CASSPTLAGERETQYF. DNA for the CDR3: TGTGCCAGCAGCCCGACTCTAGCGGGAGAGAGGGAGACCCAGTACTTC. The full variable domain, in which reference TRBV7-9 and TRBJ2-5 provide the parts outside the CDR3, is DTGVSQNPRHKITKRGQNVTFRCDPISEHNRLYWYRQTLGQGPEFLTYFQNEAQLEKSRLLSDRFSAERPKGSFSTLEIQRTEQGDSAMYLCASSPTLAGERETQYFGPGTRLLVL.

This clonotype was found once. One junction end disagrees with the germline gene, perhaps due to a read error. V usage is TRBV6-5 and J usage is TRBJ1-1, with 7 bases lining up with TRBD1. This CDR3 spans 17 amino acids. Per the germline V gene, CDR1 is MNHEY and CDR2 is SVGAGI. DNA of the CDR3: TGTGCCAGCAGTCCAAGAACAGGGGCCCTCGCTTTAACTGAAGCTTCCTTT. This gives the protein CASSPRTGALALTEASF.

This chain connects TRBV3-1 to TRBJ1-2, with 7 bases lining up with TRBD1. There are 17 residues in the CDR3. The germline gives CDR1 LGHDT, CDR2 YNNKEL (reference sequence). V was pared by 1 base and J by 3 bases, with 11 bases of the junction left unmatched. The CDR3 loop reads CASSQGKYRGRDYGYTF. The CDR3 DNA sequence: TGTGCCAGCAGCCAAGGAAAGTACAGGGGACGGGACTATGGCTACACCTTC.

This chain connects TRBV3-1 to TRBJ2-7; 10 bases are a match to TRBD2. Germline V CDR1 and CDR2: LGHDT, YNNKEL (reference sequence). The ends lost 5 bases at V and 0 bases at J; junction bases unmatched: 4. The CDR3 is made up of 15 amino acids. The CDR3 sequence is CASSTSGITSYEQYF. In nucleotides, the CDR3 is TGTGCCAGCAGCACTAGCGGGATCACCTCCTACGAGCAGTACTTC.

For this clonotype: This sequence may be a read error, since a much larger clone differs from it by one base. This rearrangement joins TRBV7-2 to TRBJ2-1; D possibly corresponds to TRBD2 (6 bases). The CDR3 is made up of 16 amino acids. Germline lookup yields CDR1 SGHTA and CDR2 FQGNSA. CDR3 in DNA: TGTGCCAGCAGCTTAGGTCCTGGGGACTCCTACAATAAGCAGTTCTTC. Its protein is CASSLGPGDSYNKQFF.

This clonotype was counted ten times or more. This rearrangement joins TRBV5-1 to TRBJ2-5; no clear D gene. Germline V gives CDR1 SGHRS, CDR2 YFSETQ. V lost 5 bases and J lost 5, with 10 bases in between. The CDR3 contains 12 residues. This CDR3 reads CASRLGSETQYF. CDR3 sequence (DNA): TGCGCCAGCAGACTCGGAAGCGAGACCCAGTACTTC.

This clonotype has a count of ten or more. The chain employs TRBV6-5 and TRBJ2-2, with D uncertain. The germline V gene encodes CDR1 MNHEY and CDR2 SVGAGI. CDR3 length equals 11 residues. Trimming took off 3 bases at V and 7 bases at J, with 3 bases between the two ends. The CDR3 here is CASSYYGELFF. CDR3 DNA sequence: TGTGCCAGCAGTTATTACGGGGAGCTGTTTTTT.

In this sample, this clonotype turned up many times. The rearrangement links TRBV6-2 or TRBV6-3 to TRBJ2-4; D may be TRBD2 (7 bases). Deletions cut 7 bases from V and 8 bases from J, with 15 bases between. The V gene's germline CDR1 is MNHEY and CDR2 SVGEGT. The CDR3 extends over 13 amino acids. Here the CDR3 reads CASKTGGVDIQYF. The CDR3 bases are TGTGCCAGCAAGACGGGGGGCGTTGACATTCAGTACTTC.

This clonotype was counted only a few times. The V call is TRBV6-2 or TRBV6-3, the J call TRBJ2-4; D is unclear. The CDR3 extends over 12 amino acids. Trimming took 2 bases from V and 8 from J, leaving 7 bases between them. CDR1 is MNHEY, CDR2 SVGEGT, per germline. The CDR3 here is CASSYGVDIQYF. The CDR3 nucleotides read TGTGCCAGCAGTTACGGCGTAGACATTCAGTACTTC.

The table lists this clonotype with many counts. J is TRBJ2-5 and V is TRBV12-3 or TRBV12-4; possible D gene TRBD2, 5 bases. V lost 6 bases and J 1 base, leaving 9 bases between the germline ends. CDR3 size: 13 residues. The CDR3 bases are TGTGCCAGCAGACTCCGGGGCCAAGAGACCCAGTACTTC. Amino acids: CASRLRGQETQYF.

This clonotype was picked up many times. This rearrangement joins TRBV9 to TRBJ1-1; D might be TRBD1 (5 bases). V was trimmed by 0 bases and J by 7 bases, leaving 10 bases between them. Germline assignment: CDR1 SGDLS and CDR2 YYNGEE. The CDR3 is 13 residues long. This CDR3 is CASSVGEGLEAFF. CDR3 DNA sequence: TGTGCCAGCAGCGTAGGAGAGGGACTTGAAGCTTTCTTT.

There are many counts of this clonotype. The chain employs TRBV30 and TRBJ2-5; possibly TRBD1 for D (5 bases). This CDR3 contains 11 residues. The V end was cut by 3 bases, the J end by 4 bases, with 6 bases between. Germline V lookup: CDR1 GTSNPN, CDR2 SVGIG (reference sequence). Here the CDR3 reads CAWSQGETQYF. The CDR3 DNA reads TGTGCCTGGAGCCAGGGAGAGACCCAGTACTTC.

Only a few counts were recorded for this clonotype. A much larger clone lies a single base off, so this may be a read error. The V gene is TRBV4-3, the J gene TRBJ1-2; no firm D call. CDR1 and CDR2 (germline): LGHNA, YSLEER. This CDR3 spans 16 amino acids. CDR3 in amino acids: CASGQDLRPSRYGYTF. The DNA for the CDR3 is TGCGCCAGCGGCCAAGATCTAAGGCCAAGTCGGTATGGCTACACCTTC.

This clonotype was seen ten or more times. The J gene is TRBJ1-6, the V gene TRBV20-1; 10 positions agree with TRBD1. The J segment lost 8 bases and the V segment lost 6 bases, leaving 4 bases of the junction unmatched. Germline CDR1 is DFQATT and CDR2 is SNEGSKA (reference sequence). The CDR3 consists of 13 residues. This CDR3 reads CSAGTGDYSPLHF. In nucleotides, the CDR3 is TGCAGTGCCGGGACAGGGGATTATTCACCCCTCCACTTT.